This is a list of T cell receptor beta chains from one sample in a study of blood T cell repertoires in COVID-19. Assay used: immunoSEQ multiplex PCR; TCRdb lists only in-frame clones, some missing. Among about 430,000 clones listed, about 88% were seen once. Material: PBMCs or T cells enriched from blood (not recorded which). Receptors originate from a woman younger than 35 who had been exposed to COVID-19. Each CDR3 is given with its conserved first and last residue. D genes are given only for firm matches. Size values are once, few and many counts, or a class for expanded clones, and some rows have none.

D: TRBD2; size: -; J: TRBJ2-7; V: TRBV11-2; CDR3: CASSLNSGLYYEQYF; DNA: TGTGCCAGCAGCTTAAATAGCGGGCTTTACTACGAGCAGTACTTC
D: TRBD1; size: -; J: TRBJ2-7; V: TRBV18; CDR3: CASSQGTGTVSYEQYF; DNA: TGTGCCAGCTCACAGGGGACCGGGACAGTCTCCTACGAGCAGTACTTC
D: -; size: -; J: TRBJ1-2; V: TRBV28; CDR3: CASSENPGIYGYTF; DNA: TGTGCCAGCAGCGAAAATCCAGGGATCTATGGCTACACCTTC
D: TRBD1; size: once; J: TRBJ1-1; V: TRBV3-1/TRBV3-2; CDR3: CASRPTGLNTEAFF; DNA: TGTGCCAGCAGACCGACAGGGCTGAACACTGAAGCTTTCTTT
D: TRBD2; size: -; J: TRBJ2-7; V: TRBV3-1/TRBV3-2; CDR3: CASSLNSGAGRQEQYF; DNA: TGTGCCAGCAGCCTTAATAGCGGGGCGGGGAGACAAGAGCAGTACTTC
D: -; size: once; J: TRBJ1-1; V: TRBV4-1; CDR3: CASSQRGLTEAFF; DNA: TGCGCCAGCAGCCAAAGAGGCCTCACTGAAGCTTTCTTT
D: -; size: -; J: TRBJ2-1; V: TRBV7-2; CDR3: CASSFDGYNEQFF; DNA: TGTGCCAGCAGCTTCGACGGGTACAATGAGCAGTTCTTC
D: -; size: -; J: TRBJ2-3; V: TRBV7-9; CDR3: CASSLASLARGDTQYF; DNA: TGTGCCAGCAGCTTAGCGTCTTTGGCGAGAGGAGATACGCAGTATTTT
D: -; size: -; J: TRBJ2-7; V: TRBV18; CDR3: CASSPQQGYEQYF; DNA: TGTGCCAGCTCACCGCAGCAGGGTTACGAGCAGTACTTC
D: -; size: -; J: TRBJ1-4; V: TRBV6-5; CDR3: CASSTGFIEKLFF; DNA: TGTGCCAGCAGTACCGGTTTCATTGAAAAACTGTTTTTT
D: TRBD2; size: -; J: TRBJ2-1; V: TRBV5-1; CDR3: CASSLLAGGPSYNEQFF; DNA: TGCGCCAGCAGCTTGCTAGCGGGAGGGCCCTCCTACAATGAGCAGTTCTTC
D: -; size: -; J: TRBJ1-1; V: TRBV15; CDR3: CATSRGSGSGNTEAFF; DNA: TGTGCCACCAGCAGAGGGTCCGGGTCCGGGAACACTGAAGCTTTCTTT
D: -; size: -; J: TRBJ1-3; V: TRBV5-5; CDR3: CASSSTANGNTIYF; DNA: TGTGCCAGCAGCTCGACAGCCAACGGAAACACCATATATTTT
D: TRBD1; size: -; J: TRBJ1-4; V: TRBV2; CDR3: CASSVARDRGLANEKLFF; DNA: TGTGCCAGCAGTGTTGCACGGGACAGGGGGCTAGCTAATGAAAAACTGTTTTTT
D: TRBD1; size: -; J: TRBJ2-7; V: TRBV10-2; CDR3: CASSGQGSYEQYF; DNA: TGCGCCAGCAGTGGACAGGGATCCTACGAGCAGTACTTC
D: TRBD2; size: once; J: TRBJ2-1; V: TRBV19; CDR3: CASARVAGGTEQFF; DNA: TGTGCCAGTGCCCGGGTAGCGGGAGGGACTGAGCAGTTCTTC
D: -; size: -; J: TRBJ2-2; V: TRBV6-5; CDR3: CASSLTESHTGELFF; DNA: TGTGCCAGCAGCCTCACTGAATCCCACACCGGGGAGCTGTTTTTT
D: -; size: -; J: TRBJ1-5; V: TRBV19; CDR3: CASSGEVGGRQPQHF; DNA: TGTGCCAGTAGTGGGGAAGTGGGGGGTAGGCAGCCCCAGCATTTT
D: -; size: -; J: TRBJ1-1; V: TRBV11-2; CDR3: CASSLPLDGTPQREAFF; DNA: TGTGCCAGCAGCTTACCCTTAGACGGGACACCCCAGCGAGAAGCTTTCTTT
D: TRBD1; size: -; J: TRBJ2-2; V: TRBV2; CDR3: CASSVRDRGPGELFF; DNA: TGTGCCAGCAGTGTACGCGACAGGGGCCCCGGGGAGCTGTTTTTT
D: -; size: -; J: TRBJ2-7; V: TRBV9; CDR3: CASSAAGTAAWAEQYF; DNA: TGTGCCAGCAGCGCCGCGGGAACAGCTGCGTGGGCCGAGCAGTACTTC
D: -; size: once; J: TRBJ1-6; V: TRBV7-2; CDR3: CASSRDWGFRSPLHF; DNA: TGTGCCAGCAGCCGGGACTGGGGTTTCCGCTCACCCCTCCACTTT
D: -; size: -; J: TRBJ2-1; V: TRBV3-1/TRBV3-2; CDR3: CASSQERGRGGSYNEQFF; DNA: TGTGCCAGCAGCCAAGAAAGGGGCAGGGGAGGGTCCTACAATGAGCAGTTCTTC
D: TRBD1; size: -; J: TRBJ1-1; V: TRBV24-1; CDR3: CATSDQGQGSGAFF; DNA: TGTGCCACCAGTGACCAGGGACAGGGCTCGGGAGCTTTCTTT
D: TRBD1; size: -; J: TRBJ2-7; V: TRBV27; CDR3: CASSLSNRGRVNPYEQYF; DNA: TGTGCCAGCAGTTTATCCAACAGGGGGCGCGTTAATCCCTACGAGCAGTACTTC
D: TRBD1; size: -; J: TRBJ2-7; V: TRBV7-2; CDR3: CASSFRDRPYEQYF; DNA: TGTGCCAGCAGCTTCCGGGACAGGCCATACGAGCAGTACTTC
D: -; size: -; J: TRBJ2-7; V: TRBV7-2; CDR3: CASRDSSEGEQYF; DNA: TGTGCCAGCAGAGACTCAAGCGAGGGCGAGCAGTACTTC
D: TRBD1; size: -; J: TRBJ2-7; V: TRBV5-1; CDR3: CASSSTGTGGDEQYF; DNA: TGCGCCAGCAGCTCAACCGGGACAGGGGGGGACGAGCAGTACTTC
D: TRBD1; size: few; J: TRBJ1-1; V: TRBV27; CDR3: CASSLWAGGIYTEAFF; DNA: TGTGCCAGCAGTTTATGGGCAGGGGGCATCTACACTGAAGCTTTCTTT
D: TRBD1; size: -; J: TRBJ2-3; V: TRBV19; CDR3: CASSIVPGQGADTQYF; DNA: TGTGCCAGTAGTATCGTGCCCGGACAGGGAGCAGATACGCAGTATTTT
D: TRBD2; size: -; J: TRBJ2-2; V: TRBV6-1; CDR3: CASSAWGLAGGRNTGELFF; DNA: TGTGCCAGCAGTGCCTGGGGACTAGCGGGGGGACGGAACACCGGGGAGCTGTTTTTT
D: TRBD2; size: -; J: TRBJ2-7; V: TRBV27; CDR3: CASSLRGGALEQYF; DNA: TGTGCCAGCAGTTTGCGCGGGGGGGCTCTCGAGCAGTACTTC
D: TRBD1; size: -; J: TRBJ1-5; V: TRBV5-8; CDR3: CASSPDRGSFNQPQHF; DNA: TGTGCCAGCAGCCCGGACAGGGGATCATTCAATCAGCCCCAGCATTTT
D: -; size: -; J: TRBJ1-5; V: TRBV28; CDR3: CASSLSTGYQPQHF; DNA: TGTGCCAGCAGTTTATCGACAGGTTATCAGCCCCAGCATTTT
D: -; size: -; J: TRBJ1-6; V: TRBV9; CDR3: CASSVTDSNSPLHF; DNA: TGTGCCAGCAGCGTAACCGACAGTAATTCACCCCTCCACTTT
D: TRBD2; size: -; J: TRBJ2-1; V: TRBV11-2; CDR3: CASSLQAGTSGTNEQFF; DNA: TGTGCCAGCAGCTTACAGGCAGGGACTAGCGGGACCAATGAGCAGTTCTTC
D: -; size: -; J: TRBJ2-3; V: TRBV6-5; CDR3: CASSRISTDTQYF; DNA: TGTGCCAGCAGTCGTATCAGCACAGATACGCAGTATTTT
D: TRBD1; size: -; J: TRBJ1-2; V: TRBV20-1; CDR3: CSASDLDRGLYGYTF; DNA: TGCAGTGCTAGTGATTTGGACAGGGGCCTTTATGGCTACACCTTC
D: TRBD1; size: -; J: TRBJ2-7; V: TRBV4-1; CDR3: CASSHGQGGEQYF; DNA: TGCGCCAGCAGCCACGGACAGGGTGGCGAGCAGTACTTC
D: TRBD1; size: -; J: TRBJ2-4; V: TRBV28; CDR3: CASSIIRGLAKNIQYF; DNA: TGTGCCAGCAGTATTATCAGGGGGCTAGCCAAAAACATTCAGTACTTC
D: TRBD1; size: -; J: TRBJ2-7; V: TRBV5-1; CDR3: CASSRDSTYEQYF; DNA: TGCGCCAGCAGCAGGGACAGCACCTACGAGCAGTACTTC
D: TRBD2; size: -; J: TRBJ2-1; V: TRBV19; CDR3: CASSMERGGDEQFF; DNA: TGTGCCAGTAGTATGGAGCGGGGAGGGGATGAGCAGTTCTTC
D: TRBD2; size: -; J: TRBJ2-7; V: TRBV20-1; CDR3: CSASIASGSFYEQYF; DNA: TGCAGTGCTAGTATTGCGAGCGGGAGCTTCTACGAGCAGTACTTC
D: -; size: -; J: TRBJ1-4; V: TRBV10-3; CDR3: CATWQGNEKLFF; DNA: TGTGCCACGTGGCAGGGGAATGAAAAACTGTTTTTT
D: TRBD2; size: -; J: TRBJ2-7; V: TRBV7-2; CDR3: CASSFGLAGGLFSYEQYF; DNA: TGTGCCAGCAGCTTCGGACTAGCGGGGGGGCTTTTCTCCTACGAGCAGTACTTC